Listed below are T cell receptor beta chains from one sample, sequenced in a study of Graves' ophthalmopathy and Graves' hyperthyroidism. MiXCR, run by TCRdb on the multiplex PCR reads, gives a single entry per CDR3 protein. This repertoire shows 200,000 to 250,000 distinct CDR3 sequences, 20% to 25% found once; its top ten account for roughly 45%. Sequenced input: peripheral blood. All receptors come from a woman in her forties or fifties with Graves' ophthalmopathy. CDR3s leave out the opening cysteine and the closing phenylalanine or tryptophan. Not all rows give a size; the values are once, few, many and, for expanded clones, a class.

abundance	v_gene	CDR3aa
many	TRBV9	ASSPRY
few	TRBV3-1	ASSPDRNGYEQY
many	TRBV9	ASSSPGTASMGGYT
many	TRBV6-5	ASSYQRTGGKTEAF
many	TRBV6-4	ASGTSGSSADTQY
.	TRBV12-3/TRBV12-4	ASSLTAEAF
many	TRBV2	ASSNLLYEQY
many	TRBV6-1	ASSEQVIYGYT
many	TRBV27	ASSLQSGMSPNRGLAEAF
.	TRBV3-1	ASSPGQLRWPQH
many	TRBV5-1	ASSFNGGIEYGYT
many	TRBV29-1	SVMTGRSEQY
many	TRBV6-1	ASKETGSGEQY
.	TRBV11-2	ASQHPLLNIQY
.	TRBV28	ASTRFSSGNTIY
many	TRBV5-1	ASSLAPGTQPQH
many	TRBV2	ASSEWGVSGSGGRNEQF
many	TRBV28	ASSRLSGEETQY
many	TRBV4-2	ASSQDRAEAF
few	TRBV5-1	ASSLSMNQPQH
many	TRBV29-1	SADQGVASGYT
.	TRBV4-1	ASSPRVGQVGSGANVLT
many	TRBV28	ASSSESSYNSPLH
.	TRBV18	ASSSTQGTEAF
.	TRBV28	ASSSPSRTCEQY
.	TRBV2	ASNRQGVWNTEAF
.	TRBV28	ASSLSLAGSNEQY
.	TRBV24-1	ATSDSLETAAWGYT
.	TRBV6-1	ATSTGYGYT
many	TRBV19	ASSMRPGREQY